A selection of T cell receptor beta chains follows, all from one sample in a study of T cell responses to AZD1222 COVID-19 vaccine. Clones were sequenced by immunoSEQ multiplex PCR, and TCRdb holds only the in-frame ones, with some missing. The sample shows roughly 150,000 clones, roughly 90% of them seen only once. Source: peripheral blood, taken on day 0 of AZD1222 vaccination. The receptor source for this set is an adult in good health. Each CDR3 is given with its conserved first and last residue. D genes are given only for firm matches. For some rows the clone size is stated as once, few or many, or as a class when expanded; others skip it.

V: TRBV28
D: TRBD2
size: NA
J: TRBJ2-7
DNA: TGTGCCAGCAGGTCGGGACTATACGAGCAGTACTTC
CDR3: CASRSGLYEQYF

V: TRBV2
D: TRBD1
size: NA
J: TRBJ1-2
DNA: TGTGCCAGCAGAGGGGACAGCCTTGTAAGTGGCTACACCTTC
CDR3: CASRGDSLVSGYTF

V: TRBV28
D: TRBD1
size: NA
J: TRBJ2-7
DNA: TGTGCCAGCAGTTCACAGGGGCATGAGCAGTACTTC
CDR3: CASSSQGHEQYF

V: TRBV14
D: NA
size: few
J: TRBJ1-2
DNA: TGTGCCAGCAGCCTGAATTACAGGCCCAGCTATGGCTACACCTTC
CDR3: CASSLNYRPSYGYTF

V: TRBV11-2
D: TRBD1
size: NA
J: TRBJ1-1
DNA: TGTGCCAGCAGCTATGACAGGGCCAACACTGAAGCTTTCTTT
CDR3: CASSYDRANTEAFF

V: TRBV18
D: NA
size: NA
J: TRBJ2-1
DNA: TGTGCCAGCTCCCCCCAGCGGAAGACGTATGAGCAGTTCTTC
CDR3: CASSPQRKTYEQFF

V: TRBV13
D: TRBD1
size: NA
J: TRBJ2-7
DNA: TGTGCCAGCAGCTTAGGCCGGATGAGACAGGGGTATTCGGTGCAGTACTTC
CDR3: CASSLGRMRQGYSVQYF

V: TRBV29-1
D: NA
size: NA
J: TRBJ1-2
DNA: TGCAGCGTCCCAGGGCATGGCTACACCTTC
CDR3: CSVPGHGYTF

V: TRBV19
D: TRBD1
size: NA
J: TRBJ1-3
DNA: TGTGCCAGTAGTATTGGACAGGGGTCTGGAAACACCATATATTTT
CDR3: CASSIGQGSGNTIYF

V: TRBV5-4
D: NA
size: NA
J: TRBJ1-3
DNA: TGTGCCAGCGCCGAGGGGGGGGCAGCTGGAAACACCATATATTTT
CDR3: CASAEGGAAGNTIYF

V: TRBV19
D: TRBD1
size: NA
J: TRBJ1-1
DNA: TGTGCCAGTAGAACGACAGGGGGAGGCAACACTGAAGCTTTCTTT
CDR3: CASRTTGGGNTEAFF

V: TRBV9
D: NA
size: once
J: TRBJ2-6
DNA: TGTGCCAGCAGCGTCCCCGCTACTGGGGCCAACGTCCTGACTTTC
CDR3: CASSVPATGANVLTF

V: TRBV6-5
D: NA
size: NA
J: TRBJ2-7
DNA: TGTGCCAGCAGCCCCCTTGGGCTCCCCTCCTACGAGCAGTACTTC
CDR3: CASSPLGLPSYEQYF

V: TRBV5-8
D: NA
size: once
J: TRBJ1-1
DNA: TGTGCCAGCAGCTTGGATGGGGGGGTTACTGAAGCTTTCTTT
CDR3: CASSLDGGVTEAFF

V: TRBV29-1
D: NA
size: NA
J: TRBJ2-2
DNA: TGCAGCGTTGACGAGAGGAACACCGGGGAGCTGTTTTTT
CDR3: CSVDERNTGELFF

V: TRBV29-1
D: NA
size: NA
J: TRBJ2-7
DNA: TGCAGCGTTGAATTCGCCCGGGGTACCGAGCAGTACTTC
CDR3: CSVEFARGTEQYF

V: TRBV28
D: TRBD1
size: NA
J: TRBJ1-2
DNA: TGTGCCAGCAGTTTAACAGGGGGGAACCGCTATGGCTACACCTTC
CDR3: CASSLTGGNRYGYTF

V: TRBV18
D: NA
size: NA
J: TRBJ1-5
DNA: TGTGCCAGCTCACCATTTGGAGATCAGCCCCAGCATTTT
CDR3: CASSPFGDQPQHF

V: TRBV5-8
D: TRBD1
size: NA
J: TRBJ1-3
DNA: TGTGCCAGCAGCCGGGTGATGACAGGGGCGAACTCTGGAAACACCATATATTTT
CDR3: CASSRVMTGANSGNTIYF

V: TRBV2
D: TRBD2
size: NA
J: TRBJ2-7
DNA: TGTGCCAGCAGTGCTCCATCGCTTAGCGGGATTGTCTACGAGCAGTACTTC
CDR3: CASSAPSLSGIVYEQYF

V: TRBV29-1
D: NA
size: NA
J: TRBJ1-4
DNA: TGCAGCGCCGCGGGGGGTCCAACTAATGAAAAACTGTTTTTT
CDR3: CSAAGGPTNEKLFF

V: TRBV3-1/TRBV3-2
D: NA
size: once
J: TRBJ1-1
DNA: TGTGCCAGCAGCTCTGGGACAAGAGCTTTCATGAACACTGAAGCTTTCTTT
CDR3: CASSSGTRAFMNTEAFF

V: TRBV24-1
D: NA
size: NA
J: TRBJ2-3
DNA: TGTGCCACCAGTGATTACCTCGGACTGGAAGGCACAGATACGCAGTATTTT
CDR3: CATSDYLGLEGTDTQYF

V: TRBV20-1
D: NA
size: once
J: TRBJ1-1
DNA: TGCAGTGCTAGGCAGACCACTGAAGCTTTCTTT
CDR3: CSARQTTEAFF

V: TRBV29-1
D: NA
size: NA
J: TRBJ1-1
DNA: TGCAGCGTTGTTGTGAAGGTGAACACTGAAGCTTTCTTT
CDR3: CSVVVKVNTEAFF

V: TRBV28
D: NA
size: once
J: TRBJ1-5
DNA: TGTGCCAGCAGCCCCACGTGGACACGCAATCAGCCCCAGCATTTT
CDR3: CASSPTWTRNQPQHF

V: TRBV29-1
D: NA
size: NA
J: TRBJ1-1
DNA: TGCAGCGCCTTAGAAAACAGGGACATGAACACTGAAGCTTTCTTT
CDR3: CSALENRDMNTEAFF

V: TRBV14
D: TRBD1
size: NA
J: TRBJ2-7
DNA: TGTGCCAGCAGCCTTAGGACAGGGGAGATCTCCTACGAGCAGTACTTC
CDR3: CASSLRTGEISYEQYF

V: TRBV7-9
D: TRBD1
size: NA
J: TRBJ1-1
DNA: TGTGCCAGCAGCTTTCACAGGGGGCTTAATTACACTGAAGCTTTCTTT
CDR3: CASSFHRGLNYTEAFF

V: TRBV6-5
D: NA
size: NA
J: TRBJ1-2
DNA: TGTGCCAGCAGAAACTCAGGGGACGTCTATGGCTACACCTTC
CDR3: CASRNSGDVYGYTF

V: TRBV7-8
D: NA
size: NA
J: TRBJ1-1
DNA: TGTGCCAGCAGCTTATCAGGGGAGAACACTGAAGCTTTCTTT
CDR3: CASSLSGENTEAFF

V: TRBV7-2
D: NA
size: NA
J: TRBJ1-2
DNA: TGTGCCAGCAGCTTATATGGCTACACCTTC
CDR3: CASSLYGYTF

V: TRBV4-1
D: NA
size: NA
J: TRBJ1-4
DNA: TGCGCCAGCAGGGGGGGAGATGAAAAACTGTTTTTT
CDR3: CASRGGDEKLFF

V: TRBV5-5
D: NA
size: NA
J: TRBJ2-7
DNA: TGTGCCAGCAGCTTTACAGGGCCCCCTAACTACGAGCAGTACTTC
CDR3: CASSFTGPPNYEQYF

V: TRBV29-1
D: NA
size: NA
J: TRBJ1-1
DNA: TGCAGCGTTGAAGGGGTAGGGGGTAACACTGAAGCTTTCTTT
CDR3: CSVEGVGGNTEAFF

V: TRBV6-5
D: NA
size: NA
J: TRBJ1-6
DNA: TGTGCCAGCAGTTACAGGGGCGGTAATTCACCCCTCCACTTT
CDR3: CASSYRGGNSPLHF

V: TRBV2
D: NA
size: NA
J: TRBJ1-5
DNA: TGTGCCAGCAGTGATAGGCAGAGCAATCAGCCCCAGCATTTT
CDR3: CASSDRQSNQPQHF

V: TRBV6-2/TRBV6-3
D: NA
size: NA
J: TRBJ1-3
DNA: TGTGCCAGCAGTTACGGGATCCCAGGCTCTGGAAACACCATATATTTT
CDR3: CASSYGIPGSGNTIYF

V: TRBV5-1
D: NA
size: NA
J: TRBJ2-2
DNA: TGCGCCAGCAGCTCCGCGGGCAGAGGCAACACCGGGGAGCTGTTTTTT
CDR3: CASSSAGRGNTGELFF

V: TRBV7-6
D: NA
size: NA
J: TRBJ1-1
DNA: TGTGCCAGCAGCCCACGGACAGACAAGAACACTGAAGCTTTCTTT
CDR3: CASSPRTDKNTEAFF

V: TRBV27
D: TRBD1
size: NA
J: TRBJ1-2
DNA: TGTGCCAGCAGTCCGGGACAGGGCTATGGCTACACCTTC
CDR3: CASSPGQGYGYTF

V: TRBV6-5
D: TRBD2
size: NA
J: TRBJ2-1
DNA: TGTGCCAGCAGTAATAGCGGGGGACCTTACAATGAGCAGTTCTTC
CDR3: CASSNSGGPYNEQFF

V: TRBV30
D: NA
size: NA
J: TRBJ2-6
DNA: TGTGCCTGGAGTAGACGGCCTTTCTCTGGGGCCAACGTCCTGACTTTC
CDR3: CAWSRRPFSGANVLTF

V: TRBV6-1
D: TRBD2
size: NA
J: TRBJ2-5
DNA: TGTGCCAGCAGTGAAAGCGGGAGTGGAGGGGAGACCCAGTACTTC
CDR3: CASSESGSGGETQYF

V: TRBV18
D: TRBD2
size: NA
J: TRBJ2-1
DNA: TGTGCCAGCTCCCCAAGACTGACTAGCGGGGGGTCAGCTTTCTACAATGAGCAGTTCTTC
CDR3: CASSPRLTSGGSAFYNEQFF

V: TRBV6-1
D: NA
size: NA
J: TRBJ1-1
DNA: TGTGCCAGCAGTGAAGACGGCAGCTGGAACACTGAAGCTTTCTTT
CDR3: CASSEDGSWNTEAFF

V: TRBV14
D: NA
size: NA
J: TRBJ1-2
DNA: TGTGCCAGCAGCCCCAGAGGGGACCACTATGGCTACACCTTC
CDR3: CASSPRGDHYGYTF

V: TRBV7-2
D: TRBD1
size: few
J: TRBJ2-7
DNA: TGTGCCAGCCGACGGACAGGCGTCTACGAGCAGTACTTC
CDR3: CASRRTGVYEQYF

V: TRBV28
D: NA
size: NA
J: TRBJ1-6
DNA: TGTGCCAGCAGCCCCGGGGCCTGGGGGAATTCACCCCTCCACTTT
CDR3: CASSPGAWGNSPLHF

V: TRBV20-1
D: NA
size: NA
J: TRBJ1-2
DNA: TGCAGTGCTCTTTCGTCATATGGCTACACCTTC
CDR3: CSALSSYGYTF

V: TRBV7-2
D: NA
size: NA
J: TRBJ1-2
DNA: TGTGCCAGCAGCTTAGCCCTTTTGGAGGGAGAGGACTATGGCTACACCTTC
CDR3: CASSLALLEGEDYGYTF

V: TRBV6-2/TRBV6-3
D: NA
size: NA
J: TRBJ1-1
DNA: TGTGCCAGCAGTTTCCAGGGACATACGACTGAAGCTTTCTTT
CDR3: CASSFQGHTTEAFF

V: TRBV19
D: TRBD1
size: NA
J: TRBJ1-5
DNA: TGTGCCAGCTCGGGACAGGGGGGAAGAGAGCCCCAGCATTTT
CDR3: CASSGQGGREPQHF

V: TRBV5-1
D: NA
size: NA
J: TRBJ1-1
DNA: TGCGCCAGCAGCGAGCCCAGGGGTTCAGCTTTCTTT
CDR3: CASSEPRGSAFF